These 18 T cell receptor beta chains originate from one sample sequenced in a study of blood T cell repertoires in COVID-19. The repertoire was sequenced with immunoSEQ multiplex PCR; TCRdb's copy has only in-frame clones and lacks some. The sample consists of approximately 340,000 clones, roughly nine tenths of them appearing once. The sequenced sample was PBMCs or T cells enriched from blood (not recorded which). These receptors originate from a woman aged 40 to 50 who had been exposed to COVID-19.

The V gene is TRBV27, the J gene TRBJ2-7; TRBD2 might be the D (5 bases). CDR3 length: 13 amino acids. Trimming took 7 bases from V and 2 from J, leaving 12 bases between them. In germline, CDR1 is MNHEY, CDR2 SMNVEV (reference sequence). CDR3 DNA sequence: TGTGCCAGCATTAGGCAGGAGGCCTACGAGCAGTACTTC. This encodes CASIRQEAYEQYF.

V gene TRBV5-6 combines with J gene TRBJ2-2; no clear D. The CDR3 is made up of 12 amino acids. Trimming shortened V by 0 bases and J by 8 bases, and 5 bases separated the two germline ends. Germline values: CDR1 SGHDT, CDR2 YYEEEE. The CDR3 DNA reads as TGTGCCAGCAGCTTGGTTTCGGGGGAGCTGTTTTTT. Its protein product is CASSLVSGELFF.

This clone occurred once. The chain recombines TRBV5-1 with TRBJ2-5, with D possibly matching TRBD1 (5 bases). V was clipped by 1 base and J by 1 base, with 11 bases between them. Germline values: CDR1 SGHRS, CDR2 YFSETQ. The CDR3 consists of 15 residues. The CDR3 DNA reads TGCGCCAGCAGCTTGACCCCAGGGTCCCAAGAGACCCAGTACTTC. Its translation: CASSLTPGSQETQYF.

This sequence joins TRBV7-2 and TRBJ1-1; weak D call: TRBD1 (5 bases). The CDR3 extends over 13 amino acids. Germline V gene sequence: CDR1 SGHTA, CDR2 FQGNSA. V shed 8 bases and J shed 1 base, with 11 bases lying between them. The CDR3 DNA is TGTGCCAGCGCCTGGGGCCAGAACACTGAAGCTTTCTTT. As protein: CASAWGQNTEAFF.

This clone was counted once. The chain joins TRBV19 to TRBJ1-2, with D unclear. Trimming cost V 6 bases and J 0 bases, with 17 bases left between them. The CDR3 runs to 16 residues. CDR1 is LNHDA and CDR2 is SQIVND in the germline V gene (reference sequence). The CDR3 DNA follows: TGTGCCAGTAGCTCAAAGCGGGGAAAGTCTAACTATGGCTACACCTTC. This encodes CASSSKRGKSNYGYTF.

The rearrangement links TRBV19 to TRBJ2-2; D is possibly TRBD2 (6 bases). This CDR3 comprises 14 residues. Per the germline V gene, CDR1 is LNHDA and CDR2 is SQIVND (reference sequence). Trimming took 6 bases from V and 3 from J, leaving 11 bases between them. The CDR3 region is CASSQGLYTGELFF. The CDR3 region has the DNA TGTGCCAGTAGCCAGGGACTCTACACCGGGGAGCTGTTTTTT.

This chain connects TRBV5-1 to TRBJ1-3; no clear D. Germline V gene lookup returns CDR1 SGHRS and CDR2 YFSETQ. The CDR3 runs 15 residues. V shed 0 bases and J shed 4 bases, with 11 bases lying between them. The CDR3 region is CASSLGPGSGNTIYF. CDR3 DNA sequence: TGCGCCAGCAGCTTGGGTCCGGGGTCCGGAAACACCATATATTTT.

V usage is TRBV19 and J usage is TRBJ2-3, with D maybe TRBD2 (5 bases). CDR1 and CDR2 (germline): LNHDA, SQIVND (reference sequence). CDR3 length: 14 amino acids. With 4 bases removed from V and 2 bases from J, the gap between germline ends came to 10 bases. The CDR3 loop is CASSNGKYTDTQYF. In DNA, the CDR3 is TGTGCCAGTAGTAACGGGAAATACACAGATACGCAGTATTTT.

This clone showed up just once. The chain has TRBV12-3 or TRBV12-4 and TRBJ2-2; D is undetermined. With 6 bases removed from V and 1 base from J, the gap between germline ends came to 6 bases. The CDR3 is made up of 13 amino acids. The CDR3 here is CASSSVNTGELFF. CDR3 DNA sequence: TGTGCCAGCAGCTCTGTGAACACCGGGGAGCTGTTTTTT.

The chain combines TRBV21-1 with TRBJ2-1; the table's D call TRBD2 went unverified against the DNA. TRBV21-1 is termed a pseudogene. The CDR3 sequence is 15 residues long. In DNA form, the CDR3 reads TGTGCCAGCAGCAAAGAACTAGCGAGGTACAATGAGCAGTTCTTC. Its protein is CASSKELARYNEQFF.

This chain uses TRBV15 with TRBJ2-1; D is unclear. CDR1 is LNHNV, CDR2 YYDKDF, per germline (reference sequence). This CDR3 region has 13 residues. With 5 bases removed from V and 8 bases from J, the gap between germline ends came to 13 bases. This CDR3 is CATSGGLKDEQFF. Written as DNA, the CDR3 is TGTGCCACCAGCGGCGGCCTCAAGGATGAGCAGTTCTTC.

CDR3 in DNA: TGTGCCAGCAGCTTTAGGGGCCCTCTAGATGAGCAGTTCTTC. Amino acids: CASSFRGPLDEQFF. The chain joins TRBV11-3 to TRBJ2-1; a weak D match, TRBD1 (5 bases). The CDR3 sequence is 14 residues long. V was clipped by 3 bases and J by 8 bases, with 14 bases between them. Looked up from germline, CDR1 is SGHNT and CDR2 is YENEEA.

The V gene is TRBV5-1, the J gene TRBJ1-4; 10 bases map to TRBD1. CDR3 length: 15 amino acids. The trim removed 2 bases at V and 7 bases at J, leaving 5 bases unmatched. Germline V gene sequence: CDR1 SGHRS, CDR2 YFSETQ. The CDR3: CASSFDRGLGEKLFF. The CDR3 nucleotides are TGCGCCAGCAGCTTCGACAGGGGGCTAGGTGAAAAACTGTTTTTT.

DNA of the CDR3: TGCAGCGTACGGACAGGGGACAACGCCGATTACGAGCAGTACTTC. Translated: CSVRTGDNADYEQYF. V gene TRBV29-1 combines with J gene TRBJ2-7; 9 bases fit TRBD1. This CDR3 region has 15 residues. Per germline, CDR1 SQVTM and CDR2 ANQGSEA. The V gene end was trimmed by 6 bases and the J gene end by 4 bases; junction bases not matched to a gene: 13.

V gene TRBV9 combines with J gene TRBJ1-1; D unclear. The germline CDR1 and CDR2 sequences are SGDLS and YYNGEE. The CDR3 is 14 amino acids. V dropped 4 bases and J dropped 1 base, with 11 bases sitting between them. The CDR3 spells CASSPSIPNTEAFF. Here the CDR3 DNA reads TGTGCCAGCAGCCCCAGTATACCGAACACTGAAGCTTTCTTT.

The genes are TRBV6-5 and TRBJ1-2; perhaps TRBD1 as D (6 bases). The germline CDR1 and CDR2 sequences are MNHEY and SVGAGI. The CDR3 loop spans 14 amino acids. V was clipped by 6 bases and J by 6 bases, with 17 bases between them. CDR3 protein: CASSQQGWGDGYTF. The CDR3 DNA reads TGTGCCAGCAGCCAACAGGGTTGGGGAGATGGCTACACCTTC.

This chain joins TRBV11-3 and TRBJ1-1; D not resolved. The CDR3 loop spans 15 amino acids. Trimming cost V 3 bases and J 0 bases, with 11 bases left between them. Germline V gene lookup returns CDR1 SGHNT and CDR2 YENEEA. This CDR3 is CASSFGSRLNTEAFF. CDR3 DNA: TGTGCCAGCAGCTTTGGGTCTAGGTTGAACACTGAAGCTTTCTTT.

The gene calls are TRBV29-1 and TRBJ2-5; TRBD2 matches 11 bases. This CDR3 contains 15 residues. V trimming: 6 bases; J trimming: 4 bases; junction bases outside the gene matches: 10. Germline V gene data show CDR1 as SQVTM and CDR2 as ANQGSEA. The CDR3 protein is CSVDLLAGGGETQYF. In DNA form, the CDR3 reads TGCAGCGTCGATCTGCTAGCGGGGGGAGGAGAGACCCAGTACTTC.